The entry below gives a single TCR beta chain sequence along with its context. There are a few counts of this clonotype. It lacks a known antigen. The record has no base qualities; no much larger clone is one base away. The V and J ends are trimmed by 5 bases and 7 bases, leaving 15 bases between them. Its CDR3 holds 14 amino acids, cysteine through phenylalanine. The only DNA kept is the CDR3, 42 bases in frame from the first base. According to the germline V gene, CDR1 reads SGHTA and CDR2 reads FQGNSA. The method behind the library was 5' RACE. Sequencing was carried out with an Illumina HiSeq 2500. The second PCR ran for roughly 7 to 11 cycles and used a J-beta primer mix along with a sample-barcoded 5' primer. A template-switch 5' adaptor carrying 12 random nucleotides introduced a unique molecular identifier onto each TCR beta cDNA molecule. Each sample yielded at least 3 million CDR3-containing paired-end reads. All of the RNA was converted into first-strand cDNA using the Mint cDNA synthesis kit, with a TRBC-specific oligonucleotide serving as the primer. Following uracil-DNA glycosylase treatment, all cDNA underwent a first 18-cycle PCR with the universal primers M1SS and BC2_uni_R. Regarding the original processing steps: For normalization, 1 million high-quality reads, each with a distinct molecular identifier, were randomly selected from each sample. Instead of being binned into consensus sequences, reads with shared molecular identifiers were discarded. MiTCR, with a Q25 quality threshold and the strictest error-elimination algorithm, was used for CDR3 identification, clonotype clustering and error correction. A nonparametric unseen species model using Euler transformation provided a lower-bound estimate of total TCR beta diversity. Using fastp at Q25 and MiXCR, TCRdb reprocessed the public reads and kept productive beta chains. All rows with the same CDR3 protein become a single entry with the most common DNA and genes. The V and J calls here are based on TCRdb, not the publication. The sample profile shows roughly 800,000 distinct CDR3 sequences; 58% of them were found once. The ten biggest clones cover over 20% of the sample.

This entry comes from a study of blood T cells in healthy people across ages (dated by TCRdb to 2013 to 2016). In the study overall: In model experiments, template switching captured about one uniquely barcoded TCR beta cDNA molecule for every two T cells. The study measured age-related changes in TCR beta repertoire diversity using deep sequencing normalized with unique cDNA molecular identifiers. The donors were divided into four age groups: young (average around 16 years), middle-aged (approximately 39), aged (approximately 62) and long-lived (about 84). To avoid experimental bias, donors of different ages were distributed randomly across sequencing lanes. The study analyzed two additional independent replicas of 1 million unique cDNA reads from the same blood draw for two donors, one aged 18 to 30 and one aged 80 or older.

Results and caveats for the whole study, not just this receptor: The percentage of naive T cells measured by flow cytometry correlated strongly with observed TCR beta diversity. Because the CMV infection status of the donors was unknown, age-related changes in expanded clonotypes may potentially have been confounded. Estimates of total diversity based on one million sequenced T cells were regarded as lower bounds and as underestimates. Compared with the aged group, more naive CD4+ T cells, fewer expanded clones and increased TCR diversity were shown by the long-lived group, suggesting age selection. Bulk unsorted PBMC profiling prevented conclusive comparison of naive and antigen-experienced compartments. Observed TCR beta diversity per million T cells fell roughly linearly with age, and a significant reduction was already apparent by age roughly 40.

The roughly 39 donors, aged roughly 6 to 95 years, were systemically healthy Caucasian individuals from Russia. Ten milliliters of peripheral blood were drawn from each donor into EDTA-treated Vacutainer tubes. PBMCs were isolated by Ficoll-Paque density-gradient centrifugation, with at least 6 million obtained per sample. Trizol reagent was used to extract total RNA from PBMCs, with at least 6 micrograms per sample. For every donor, flow cytometry on a PBMC aliquot measured the percentage of naive CD45RAhigh/CD27high T cells. Sequencing was carried out using blood. The TCR sequence derives from a man aged 25-40 years in good health. This receptor chain uses TRBV7-2 and TRBJ1-5, and TRBD1 may be the D gene, going by 6 matching bases. The CDR3 in this case is CASSPGAFKQPQHF. The DNA reads TGTGCCAGCAGCCCAGGGGCTTTTAAGCAGCCCCAGCATTTT.